These 30 T cell receptor beta chains originate from one sample sequenced in a study of T-cell reconstitution after alpha-beta-depleted transplantation in children. During its preparation, the TCRbeta library received unique molecular identifiers. TCRdb independently ran MiXCR on the PCR reads; one entry per CDR3 protein. The table includes 170,000 or so distinct CDR3 sequences, over 5.5% detected once. Specimen: PBMCs from the stem cell graft donor, collected from the stem cell graft. These TCRs come from a human donor who donated a stem cell graft to a child with Wiskott-Aldrich syndrome.

This clonotype was seen repeatedly, ten times or more. CDR3 nucleotides: TGTGCCAGCATCATCCAGGCGGGAAGCAATCAGCCCCAGCATTTT. Its protein is CASIIQAGSNQPQHF. The V call is TRBV12-3 or TRBV12-4, the J call TRBJ1-5; no definite D call. V was trimmed by 7 bases and J by 1 base, leaving 14 bases between them. The CDR3 spans 15 residues.

This clonotype was detected many times. The V call is TRBV5-1, the J call TRBJ1-6; TRBD1 agrees at 9 bases. Germline CDR1 SGHRS, CDR2 YFSETQ. The ends lost 3 bases at V and 9 bases at J; junction bases unmatched: 4. This CDR3 spans 14 amino acids. The CDR3 DNA sequence: TGCGCCAGCAGCTGGGGACAGGGAGGTTCACCCCTCCACTTT. Protein product: CASSWGQGGSPLHF.

This clonotype was observed many times. The CDR3 sequence is CASSLGVTNTDTQYF. The CDR3 coding sequence is TGCGCCAGCAGCTTGGGGGTGACTAACACAGATACGCAGTATTTT. The rearrangement links TRBV5-1 to TRBJ2-3; tentatively, D is TRBD2 (5 bases). Trimming pared 0 bases from V and 2 bases from J, leaving 10 bases between. CDR3 length equals 15 residues. CDR1 SGHRS and CDR2 YFSETQ come from the germline V gene.

This clonotype was found a few times. CDR3 protein: CATSRDRSRGRSEQYF. CDR3 bases: TGTGCCACCAGCAGAGATCGGTCCAGGGGGCGCTCCGAGCAGTACTTC. The rearrangement joins TRBV15 to TRBJ2-7; 8 nucleotides agree with TRBD1. This CDR3 has 16 residues. V lost 0 bases and J lost 6; bases outside the gene matches: 10. The germline V gene has CDR1 LNHNV and CDR2 YYDKDF (reference sequence).

This clonotype occurred a few times. The V gene is TRBV28, the J gene TRBJ2-7, with 8 bases that match TRBD1. Germline V gene lookup returns CDR1 MDHEN and CDR2 SYDVKM. The CDR3 sequence is 15 residues long. The junction had 7 bases not matched to a gene; V was cut back by 6 bases and J by 0 bases. The CDR3 DNA reads TGTGCCAGCAGCTATTTGGGGACAGGCTCCTACGAGCAGTACTTC. Translating gives CASSYLGTGSYEQYF.

This clonotype was counted at least ten times. The chain combines TRBV20-1 with TRBJ1-2, with D perhaps TRBD1 (5 bases). CDR1 and CDR2 from the germline V gene are DFQATT and SNEGSKA (reference sequence). V lost 7 bases and J 6 bases, leaving 21 bases between the germline ends. The CDR3 extends over 14 amino acids. The CDR3 region has the DNA TGCAGTGTACTTGCGGGTGGGACGGGGCATGGCTACACCTTC. This translates into CSVLAGGTGHGYTF.

This clonotype was seen repeatedly, ten times or more. This chain links TRBV20-1 with TRBJ2-7; 7 bases align to TRBD1. Trimming removed 1 base from V and 6 bases from J; junction bases left unmatched: 12. Germline V gene lookup returns CDR1 DFQATT and CDR2 SNEGSKA (reference sequence). This CDR3 has 15 amino acids. This CDR3 is CSARGFPGGSREQYF. CDR3 in DNA: TGCAGTGCTAGAGGGTTCCCAGGGGGTTCTCGCGAGCAGTACTTC.

The genes are TRBV4-3 and TRBJ2-2; D uncertain. This CDR3 has 14 amino acids. CDR1 and CDR2 (germline): LGHNA, YSLEER. V dropped 4 bases and J dropped 7 bases, with 13 bases sitting between them. For the CDR3, the DNA is TGCGCCAGCAGCCCAAACGTGTGGGTCGGGGAGCTGTTTTTT. Translated: CASSPNVWVGELFF.

Turning to this clonotype: With a much larger clone just one base away, this may be a read error. The chain is built from TRBV12-3 or TRBV12-4 and TRBJ2-3; 7 bases match TRBD2. V dropped 7 bases and J dropped 2; count of bases not matched to a gene: 12. CDR3 length: 16 amino acids. In nucleotides, the CDR3 is TGTGCCAGCAACATTCTGGTGGGAGGGACCACAGATACGCAGTATTTT. This gives the protein CASNILVGGTTDTQYF.

This clonotype was picked up many times. This chain links TRBV2 with TRBJ1-1; D possibly corresponds to TRBD1 (6 bases). The CDR3 spans 14 residues. Germline CDR1 and CDR2: SNHLY and FYNNEI. Trimming took off 7 bases at V and 1 base at J, with 13 bases between the two ends. CDR3 region: CASKAGAQNTEAFF. Here the CDR3 DNA reads TGTGCCAGCAAGGCAGGGGCTCAGAACACTGAAGCTTTCTTT.

The V gene is TRBV2, the J gene TRBJ1-4; 8 nucleotides match TRBD1. V dropped 5 bases and J dropped 2; count of bases not matched to a gene: 4. The CDR3 contains 15 residues. CDR1 and CDR2 (germline): SNHLY, FYNNEI. CDR3 amino acids: CASSKDRGTNEKLFF. As DNA, the CDR3 is TGTGCCAGCAGTAAAGACAGGGGCACTAATGAAAAACTGTTTTTT.

This clonotype showed up many times. At one of its ends the junction is not consistent with the germline gene, which may arise from a read error. This chain uses TRBV6-5 with TRBJ1-5; 8 nucleotides match TRBD1. Germline CDR1 and CDR2: MNHEY and SVGAGI. The CDR3 runs to 14 residues. CDR3 sequence (DNA): TGTGCCAGCAGTTACCCCTCACCGGGGACAGGCCTCCTATTT. It codes for CASSYPSPGTGLLF.

At least ten counts were recorded for this clonotype. The genes are TRBV7-9 and TRBJ1-1; D is undetermined. The germline CDR1 and CDR2 sequences are SEHNR and FQNEAQ (reference sequence). The length of the CDR3 is 14 residues. Trimming left V 1 base short and J 4 bases short, with 10 bases between. The CDR3 here is CASSLGNEGTEAFF. The CDR3 DNA reads as TGTGCCAGCAGCTTAGGGAACGAGGGCACTGAAGCTTTCTTT.

This clonotype has at least ten counts. The rearrangement joins TRBV13 to TRBJ1-1; TRBD1 might be the D (5 bases). V dropped 5 bases and J dropped 1 base, with 11 bases sitting between them. This CDR3 has 14 amino acids. Germline V gene data show CDR1 as PRHDT and CDR2 as FYEKMQ (reference sequence). This chain's CDR3 is CASSQGLANTEAFF. The CDR3 DNA reads TGTGCCAGCAGCCAGGGTTTAGCGAACACTGAAGCTTTCTTT.

This clonotype was detected many times. This chain joins TRBV20-1 and TRBJ1-5; TRBD1 aligns across 10 bases. Germline CDR1 and CDR2: DFQATT and SNEGSKA (reference sequence). The CDR3 runs 13 residues. With 7 bases clipped from V and 6 bases from J, the junction kept 6 bases outside the gene matches. In DNA form, the CDR3 reads TGCAGTGGTCTGACAGGGGGCGGTCAGCCCCAGCATTTT. Protein sequence: CSGLTGGGQPQHF.

This clonotype was seen only once. The chain's CDR3 is CATSDSSGGVLFPSGANVLTF. The DNA for the CDR3 is TGTGCCACCAGTGATTCTAGCGGGGGGGTCCTTTTCCCCTCTGGGGCCAACGTCCTGACTTTC. The V call is TRBV24-1, the J call TRBJ2-6; 12 nucleotides align to TRBD2. Unmatched junction bases numbered 10, after V lost 2 bases and J lost 0 bases. Germline CDR1 KGHDR, CDR2 SFDVKD. The CDR3 loop spans 21 amino acids.

This clonotype occurred many times. The V gene is TRBV28, the J gene TRBJ1-6, with 7 bases matching TRBD1. The CDR3 is 18 residues long. V shed 4 bases, J shed 0 bases, and the junction held 9 bases outside the gene matches. Germline CDR1 MDHEN, CDR2 SYDVKM. Here the CDR3 reads CASSSFTGASSYNSPLHF. In DNA form, the CDR3 reads TGTGCCAGCAGTTCGTTCACAGGGGCGAGCTCCTATAATTCACCCCTCCACTTT.

This clonotype appeared many times. This chain joins TRBV7-8 and TRBJ2-7; tentatively, D is TRBD1 or TRBD2 (6 bases each). The CDR3 loop spans 15 amino acids. CDR1 SGHVS and CDR2 FQNEAQ come from the germline V gene. Trimming stripped 5 bases from V and 4 bases from J, with 18 bases between. DNA for the CDR3: TGTGCCAGCAGCCTAAGTGGGGGGCTCCAGTACGAGCAGTACTTC. Translated: CASSLSGGLQYEQYF.

This clonotype was observed many times. The J gene is TRBJ2-3, the V gene TRBV4-2, with D possibly matching TRBD2 (5 bases). V was clipped by 1 base and J by 4 bases, with 15 bases between them. The CDR3 has 16 amino acids. CDR1 is LGHNA and CDR2 is YNFKEQ in the germline V gene. The CDR3 sequence: CASSQGRGMRADTQYF. For the CDR3, the DNA is TGTGCCAGCAGCCAAGGTCGGGGTATGAGGGCAGATACGCAGTATTTT.

This clonotype was seen repeatedly, ten times or more. The chain joins TRBV20-1 to TRBJ1-5; a possible D gene is TRBD1 (5 bases). The V end was cut by 3 bases, the J end by 3 bases, with 15 bases between. Germline V gene sequence: CDR1 DFQATT, CDR2 SNEGSKA (reference sequence). The CDR3 is made up of 15 amino acids. CDR3 in DNA: TGCAGTGCTAGTTACCAGAGGGGAAACAATCAGCCCCAGCATTTT. Translating gives CSASYQRGNNQPQHF.

This clonotype appeared many times. J is TRBJ2-5 and V is TRBV7-9, with a tentative D call TRBD2 (5 bases). V lost 0 bases and J 5 bases, leaving 13 bases between the germline ends. The germline V gene encodes CDR1 SEHNR and CDR2 FQNEAQ (reference sequence). The CDR3 totals 15 residues. CDR3 region: CASSLADGVGETQYF. As DNA, the CDR3 is TGTGCCAGCAGCTTAGCGGACGGGGTTGGGGAGACCCAGTACTTC. The whole variable domain, filled in from reference TRBV7-9 and TRBJ2-5, reads DTGVSQNPRHKITKRGQNVTFRCDPISEHNRLYWYRQTLGQGPEFLTYFQNEAQLEKSRLLSDRFSAERPKGSFSTLEIQRTEQGDSAMYLCASSLADGVGETQYFGPGTRLLVL.

This clonotype was recorded at least ten times. J is TRBJ1-1 and V is TRBV5-1; possible D gene TRBD1, 6 bases. Germline V lookup: CDR1 SGHRS, CDR2 YFSETQ. V was pared by 0 bases and J by 4 bases, with 16 bases between. The CDR3 extends over 16 amino acids. CDR3 coding DNA: TGCGCCAGCAGCTTGGCCTTTGGGGGCGACGGCACTGAAGCTTTCTTT. It codes for CASSLAFGGDGTEAFF.

This clonotype appeared many times. This rearrangement joins TRBV12-3 or TRBV12-4 to TRBJ2-1; D gene uncertain. The V end was cut by 5 bases, the J end by 0 bases, with 11 bases between. The CDR3 sequence is 15 residues long. The CDR3 DNA reads TGTGCCAGCAGTACCATGGGAAGCTCCTACAATGAGCAGTTCTTC. Amino acid sequence: CASSTMGSSYNEQFF.

This clonotype was seen repeatedly, ten times or more. V usage is TRBV29-1 and J usage is TRBJ1-4, with unresolved D. Germline V gene lookup returns CDR1 SQVTM and CDR2 ANQGSEA. This CDR3 has 14 residues. V lost 6 bases, J lost 0 bases, and 11 bases lay in between. In DNA, the CDR3 is TGCAGCGTCCTTGACACTGCAACTAATGAAAAACTGTTTTTT. It is translated as CSVLDTATNEKLFF.

The sample holds many counts of this clonotype. The chain employs TRBV20-1 and TRBJ2-3; no reliable D call. Trimming took 3 bases from V and 0 from J, leaving 13 bases between them. The length of the CDR3 is 15 residues. Germline values: CDR1 DFQATT, CDR2 SNEGSKA (reference sequence). The CDR3 sequence is CSASPADSSTDTQYF. The CDR3 DNA reads as TGCAGTGCTAGCCCCGCAGACTCCAGCACAGATACGCAGTATTTT.

Ten or more counts support this clonotype. CDR3 sequence reads: CASSLGDRDEETQYF. The DNA for the CDR3 is TGCGCCAGCAGCTTGGGGGACAGGGACGAAGAGACCCAGTACTTC. The chain joins TRBV5-1 to TRBJ2-5, with 9 bases identical to TRBD1. The CDR3 is made up of 15 amino acids. From germline, CDR1 is SGHRS and CDR2 YFSETQ. V lost 0 bases to trimming and J lost 3 bases; unmatched junction nucleotides: 3.

This clonotype was seen more than once but under ten times. The chain employs TRBV20-1 and TRBJ1-2, with 8 bases matching TRBD1. V shed 5 bases, J shed 3 bases, and the junction held 8 bases outside the gene matches. This CDR3 spans 14 amino acids. Germline values: CDR1 DFQATT, CDR2 SNEGSKA (reference sequence). CDR3 nucleotide sequence: TGCAGTGCTGGGAGACAGGGGCGGCACTATGGCTACACCTTC. This translates into CSAGRQGRHYGYTF.

Turning to this clonotype: No conserved phenylalanine or tryptophan is present at the end of the CDR3, so a read error is the likely explanation. The limits of the CDR3 on the DNA are not certain, so only TCRdb's listed CDR3 is given. J is TRBJ2-7 and V is TRBV21-1; TRBD2, as called in the table, went unchecked against the DNA. TRBV21-1 is a pseudogene. The length of the CDR3 is 17 amino acids, counting both ends. CDR3 protein: CASSLRRGLPVTYEQYL.

This clonotype was found a few times. This sequence joins TRBV11-2 and TRBJ2-5, with a tentative D call TRBD1 (7 bases). The V and J ends lost 4 bases and 3 bases respectively, with 12 bases between them. Germline CDR1 reads SGHAT; CDR2 reads FQNNGV. The CDR3 covers 14 residues. CDR3 sequence: CASSWGRGEETQYF. The DNA of the CDR3 is TGTGCCAGCAGCTGGGGCAGGGGGGAAGAGACCCAGTACTTC.

This clonotype was seen more than once but under ten times. The chain combines TRBV20-1 with TRBJ1-5, with D tentatively TRBD1 (5 bases). The germline V gene encodes CDR1 DFQATT and CDR2 SNEGSKA (reference sequence). The CDR3 is 13 amino acids. Trimming removed 4 bases at V and 3 bases at J, with 10 bases between. The CDR3 loop is CSAIGTANQPQHF. The DNA for the CDR3 is TGCAGTGCTATTGGGACGGCCAATCAGCCCCAGCATTTT.